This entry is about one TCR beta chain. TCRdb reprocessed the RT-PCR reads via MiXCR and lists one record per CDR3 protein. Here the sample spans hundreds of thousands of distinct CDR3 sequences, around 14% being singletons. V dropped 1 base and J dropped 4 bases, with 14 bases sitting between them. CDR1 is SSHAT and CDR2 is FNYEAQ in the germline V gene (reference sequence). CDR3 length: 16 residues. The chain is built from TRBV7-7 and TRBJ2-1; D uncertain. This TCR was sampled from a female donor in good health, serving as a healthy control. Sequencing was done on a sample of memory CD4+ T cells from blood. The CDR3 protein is CASSLEDSRRYNEQFF. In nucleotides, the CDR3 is TGTGCCAGCAGCTTAGAGGATAGCCGAAGATACAATGAGCAGTTCTTC. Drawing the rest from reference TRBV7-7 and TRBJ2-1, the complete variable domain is GAGVSQSPRYKVTKRGQDVTLRCDPISSHATLYWYQQALGQGPEFLTYFNYEAQPDKSGLPSDRFSAERPEGSISTLTIQRTEQRDSAMYRCASSLEDSRRYNEQFFGPGTRLTVL.